The rows below give T cell receptor beta chains drawn from one sample of a study of T cells in Graves' hyperthyroidism and ophthalmopathy. MiXCR was run by TCRdb on the multiplex PCR reads, yielding one entry per CDR3 protein. The sample shows fewer than 900,000 distinct CDR3 sequences, roughly a sixth of them seen only once. Sequencing was done on a sample of blood. The receptors derive from a woman aged 45 to 65 with Graves' hyperthyroidism that later progressed to Graves' ophthalmopathy. CDR3s include the opening cysteine and the closing phenylalanine or tryptophan. The D gene is left open where the match is weak. Size values are once, few and many counts, or a class for expanded clones, and some rows have none.

many,TRBV7-6,TRBJ2-1,NA,CASRGVGLSNEQFF
many,TRBV11-2,TRBJ2-2,NA,CASSWATGELFF
NA,TRBV9,TRBJ2-4,TRBD2,CASSVATGLAGGAKNIQYF
many,TRBV2,TRBJ1-5,NA,CASSWAGDQPQHF
few,TRBV29-1,TRBJ2-5,NA,CSVGRKPQETQYF
NA,TRBV2,TRBJ1-5,NA,CASRNRDSNQPQHF
many,TRBV11-1,TRBJ2-1,TRBD2,CASSLSHTSGGANEQFF
NA,TRBV6-1,TRBJ1-2,NA,CASSERQLYYGYTF
many,TRBV5-1,TRBJ2-1,TRBD2,CASSGGGAANEQFF
NA,TRBV6-1,TRBJ2-3,NA,CASSAQGRFTDTQYF
few,TRBV25-1,TRBJ2-5,NA,CASGPGQETQYF
many,TRBV11-1,TRBJ1-1,TRBD1,CASSPYRGHEAFF
many,TRBV6-1,TRBJ1-1,TRBD1,CASSRQGIWTEAFF
many,TRBV20-1,TRBJ1-1,NA,CSARDLYRHSGGNTEAFF
many,TRBV12-3/TRBV12-4,TRBJ1-5,NA,CASRRDGQPQHF
NA,TRBV3-1,TRBJ1-5,NA,CASSQGVDANQPQHF
many,TRBV6-1,TRBJ2-3,TRBD2,CASSSLGAGGPKDTQYF
many,TRBV19,TRBJ2-7,TRBD2,CASSIHRDYDEQYF
NA,TRBV7-9,TRBJ2-3,TRBD2,CASSPRTSGWDTQYF
many,TRBV30,TRBJ2-7,NA,CAWSLSYEQYF
many,TRBV20-1,TRBJ2-1,NA,CSARLGREQFF
many,TRBV20-1,TRBJ2-4,TRBD1,CSARPRQGVNIQYF
few,TRBV20-1,TRBJ1-2,NA,CSAPLLGGANYGYTF
few,TRBV4-1,TRBJ2-7,TRBD2,CASSQRSSGESYEQYF
NA,TRBV11-2,TRBJ1-4,NA,CASSLAVRGGAEKLFF
few,TRBV9,TRBJ2-5,NA,CASSEQGIQETQYF
NA,TRBV9,TRBJ1-2,NA,CASNPRGGGKGYTF
NA,TRBV7-2,TRBJ1-1,NA,CASSLPQGALNTEAFF
NA,TRBV30,TRBJ2-1,TRBD2,CACNLAGGFNEQFF
many,TRBV2,TRBJ1-1,NA,CASSLRGGSEAFF
many,TRBV5-1,TRBJ2-1,NA,CASSEGGNEQFF
NA,TRBV20-1,TRBJ1-1,NA,CSAGRTDSEAFF
few,TRBV19,TRBJ2-1,TRBD2,CASSRGLAGDVYNEQFF
few,TRBV6-2/TRBV6-3,TRBJ2-1,NA,CASSYEWGNEQFF
few,TRBV11-2,TRBJ1-5,TRBD1,CASSSGQANQPLHF
many,TRBV27,TRBJ2-3,TRBD2,CASSLLAGGEDTQYF
NA,TRBV11-2,TRBJ2-1,TRBD1,CASSQDVAGGLYNEQFF